This is a list of T cell receptor beta chains from one sample in a study of blood T cell repertoires in COVID-19. Data came from immunoSEQ multiplex PCR; TCRdb stores just in-frame clones and leaves some out. The sample contains under 300,000 clones, about 80% of which appear only once. The material sequenced was peripheral blood. These receptors originate from a woman in her forties or fifties who had recovered from COVID-19. CDR3s include the opening cysteine and the closing phenylalanine or tryptophan.

16	TRBV7-9	TRBJ2-2	CASSSPGTSGFGELFF
15	TRBV28	TRBJ1-4	CASSLSQGRGEKLFF
16	TRBV11-2	TRBJ1-6	CASSPLWVGGNSPLHF
11	TRBV20-1	TRBJ2-3	CSARPGGTQYF
16	TRBV6-6	TRBJ2-2	CASSSPHRGSTGELFF
16	TRBV27	TRBJ2-5	CASRTLLAGEKETQYF
15	TRBV7-7	TRBJ1-4	CASSLVSGIDEKLFF
13	TRBV9	TRBJ1-2	CASSQGGQDGYTF
15	TRBV7-2	TRBJ1-1	CASSFTGTLQSEAFF
13	TRBV9	TRBJ2-7	CASAGTGAHEQYF
12	TRBV5-1	TRBJ1-1	CASSWGTTEAFF
15	TRBV6-4	TRBJ1-2	CASSPVGQGTYGYTF
16	TRBV19	TRBJ2-1	CASSKWGGSSYNEQFF
15	TRBV7-2	TRBJ2-1	CASSLAQGTYNEQFF
14	TRBV6-2/TRBV6-3	TRBJ1-1	CASSNPGTELEAFF
14	TRBV4-1	TRBJ2-7	CASSQERRLSEQYF
14	TRBV7-3	TRBJ1-5	CASSPRTVNQPQHF
13	TRBV28	TRBJ2-7	CASSLRGTYEQYF
14	TRBV19	TRBJ1-5	CATQQTVSNQPQHF
13	TRBV10-3	TRBJ2-1	CAIRDGTGDEQFF
14	TRBV9	TRBJ2-1	CASSARTGGVEQFF
16	TRBV7-9	TRBJ2-4	CASSLGLAGGKNIQYF
17	TRBV7-2	TRBJ1-6	CASSSPRGRGWDSPLHF
18	TRBV19	TRBJ1-1	CASRFSFPGQRPNTEAFF
15	TRBV4-2	TRBJ2-1	CASSQAGGSYNEQFF
15	TRBV7-2	TRBJ2-7	CASSPPGAGLREQYF
15	TRBV27	TRBJ2-7	CASSFRDRGFYEQYF
14	TRBV2	TRBJ1-5	CASSDGLRNQPQHF
15	TRBV28	TRBJ1-2	CASTPPVEGWYGYTF
13	TRBV10-3	TRBJ1-1	CAISGTGNTEAFF
15	TRBV10-3	TRBJ2-7	CAISEHRDRVYEQYF
13	TRBV27	TRBJ2-7	CASSFGTTYEQYF
14	TRBV30	TRBJ2-7	CAWSGSGLAAEQYF
12	TRBV6-2/TRBV6-3	TRBJ2-7	CASSYGQIGQYF
14	TRBV5-5	TRBJ2-7	CASSLGPEPYEQYF
16	TRBV7-9	TRBJ2-5	CASSLGAGDSQETQYF
12	TRBV30	TRBJ1-1	CARKGWNTEAFF
16	TRBV19	TRBJ1-2	CASSASARQGVYGYTF
15	TRBV5-1	TRBJ1-4	CASSLAGTANEKLFF
16	TRBV5-1	TRBJ1-4	CASSLGTVATNEKLFF
17	TRBV4-2	TRBJ1-4	CASSQDPRDRRNEKLFF
16	TRBV28	TRBJ1-1	CASSLSFPGRGREAFF
15	TRBV9	TRBJ2-7	CASSAEGQGLDEQYF
18	TRBV7-2	TRBJ2-3	CASSRAGTSGSAPDTQYF
15	TRBV6-5	TRBJ2-7	CASSYSKSGSYEQYF
18	TRBV9	TRBJ2-1	CASSPRGTSLPPTNEQFF
12	TRBV30	TRBJ2-7	CAWSPGGLQQYF
14	TRBV16	TRBJ1-5	CASSPTSENQPQHF